Listed below are T cell receptor beta chains from one sample, sequenced in a study of blood T cell repertoires in COVID-19. The method was immunoSEQ multiplex PCR; TCRdb's version includes in-frame clones alone and lacks a portion of them. The sample consists of 200,000 to 250,000 clones, 82% of them appearing once. The sample comprised peripheral blood. The source is an elderly woman with acute or convalescent COVID-19. Each CDR3 is given with its conserved first and last residue. Fields, in order: J gene, D gene, clone size, V gene, CDR3 DNA, CDR3 protein. D genes are given only for firm matches. Expanded clones are given a class, and other clones once, few, many or no size at all.

>TRBJ1-1|.|few|TRBV11-3
TGTGCCAGCAGCCAAACCAGGGATGGGACTGAAGCTTTCTTT
CASSQTRDGTEAFF
>TRBJ2-3|.|.|TRBV27
TGTGCCAGCAGTTTATCGGGCAGCACAGATACGCAGTATTTT
CASSLSGSTDTQYF
>TRBJ1-5|.|.|TRBV7-6
TGTGCCAGCAGCTTAAGTGGGAGGGGCGCAGGTCAGCCCCAGCATTTT
CASSLSGRGAGQPQHF
>TRBJ2-5|.|.|TRBV10-3
TGTGCCATCAGTGAAATTCTTGCAGGGGTCGTGACCCAGTACTTC
CAISEILAGVVTQYF
>TRBJ2-3|.|.|TRBV27
TGTGCCAGCAGTTTTGGGGGGTTAACAGATACGCAGTATTTT
CASSFGGLTDTQYF
>TRBJ1-1|TRBD1|.|TRBV19
TGTGCCAGTAGTCCTGGACAGGGGTACACTGAAGCTTTCTTT
CASSPGQGYTEAFF
>TRBJ1-4|TRBD1|.|TRBV9
TGTGCCAGCAGCCTGAATAGGGGGCTAAACGAAAAACTGTTTTTT
CASSLNRGLNEKLFF
>TRBJ1-5|.|.|TRBV28
TGTGCCAGCAGTTTATCTGGGAGTGGCAATCAGCCCCAGCATTTT
CASSLSGSGNQPQHF
>TRBJ1-1|TRBD1|.|TRBV5-1
TGCGCCAGCAGCTGGCAGGACAGGGGTAACACTGAAGCTTTCTTT
CASSWQDRGNTEAFF
>TRBJ1-4|TRBD1|.|TRBV4-3
TGCGCCAGCAGCCAATTGGAGACAGGGACTAATGAAAAACTGTTTTTT
CASSQLETGTNEKLFF
>TRBJ2-1|.|.|TRBV19
TGTGCCAGTAGACAGGGGGGGACCTACAATGAGCAGTTCTTC
CASRQGGTYNEQFF
>TRBJ2-2|TRBD2|once|TRBV5-6
TGTGCCAGCAGCTTGACTCTAGCGGGGGGGCGTCGGGAGCTGTTTTTT
CASSLTLAGGRRELFF
>TRBJ1-1|TRBD1|.|TRBV15
TGTGCCACCAGCAGTGACGGACAGGGAAACACTGAAGCTTTCTTT
CATSSDGQGNTEAFF
>TRBJ2-2|TRBD1|.|TRBV4-1
TGCGCCAGCAGCCTTCTTCCCCCGACAGGGTTCACCGGGGAGCTGTTTTTT
CASSLLPPTGFTGELFF
>TRBJ2-5|.|.|TRBV5-1
TGCGCCAGCAGCTTGGGTTCAAAGGGGGAGACCCAGTACTTC
CASSLGSKGETQYF
>TRBJ2-3|TRBD2|once|TRBV10-3
TGTGCCATCAGTGGAGCGGGGGGCCGTTACACAGATACGCAGTATTTT
CAISGAGGRYTDTQYF
>TRBJ2-7|TRBD1|.|TRBV5-1
TGCGCCAGCAGCTTGGCCCCCCAGGGGGTGGCCTACGGGCAGTACTTC
CASSLAPQGVAYGQYF
>TRBJ1-2|.|once|TRBV9
TGTGCCAGCAGCCCAGACCAGACAGGTTTCTATGGCTACACCTTC
CASSPDQTGFYGYTF
>TRBJ1-4|.|.|TRBV6-5
TGTGCCAGCAGTTCGGGAAATTCGCGTCGGGAAAAACTGTTTTTT
CASSSGNSRREKLFF
>TRBJ2-3|.|.|TRBV5-1
TGCGCCAGCAGCTTGGCTATGGGGGCGGGTGATACGCAGTATTTT
CASSLAMGAGDTQYF
>TRBJ1-2|.|.|TRBV6-5
TGTGCCAGCAGGGTGCCGGGACTCAGTTTTTCTGGCTACACCTTC
CASRVPGLSFSGYTF
>TRBJ1-4|TRBD1|.|TRBV19
TGTGCCAGTAAAGGGGGCGTAGCTAATGAAAAACTGTTTTTT
CASKGGVANEKLFF
>TRBJ2-2|TRBD2|.|TRBV7-6
TGTGCCAGCAGCTTAGACCGGGGGGCGAACACCGGGGAGCTGTTTTTT
CASSLDRGANTGELFF
>TRBJ1-2|TRBD1|.|TRBV12-5
TGTGCTAGTGGTTTGGTACTGGGACAGGGCGGTGGCTACACCTTC
CASGLVLGQGGGYTF
>TRBJ2-4|TRBD2|.|TRBV5-1
TGCGCCAGCAGCCTCCCGACTAGCGGGGGGGAAAACATTCAGTACTTC
CASSLPTSGGENIQYF
>TRBJ2-3|.|few|TRBV7-9
TGTGCCAGCCAACGGGGGGCGGACGCAGATACGCAGTATTTT
CASQRGADADTQYF
>TRBJ1-3|.|.|TRBV12-5
TGTGCTAGTGGGCTTGACTTGAGTTACACCATATATTTT
CASGLDLSYTIYF
>TRBJ2-7|TRBD1|.|TRBV19
TGTGCCAGTATCGGACTCCGATCAAGGGGGCTCTCCTACGAGCAGTACTTC
CASIGLRSRGLSYEQYF
>TRBJ1-2|.|few|TRBV6-5
TGTGCCAGCAGGACCTGGACTGAGGACACCTTC
CASRTWTEDTF